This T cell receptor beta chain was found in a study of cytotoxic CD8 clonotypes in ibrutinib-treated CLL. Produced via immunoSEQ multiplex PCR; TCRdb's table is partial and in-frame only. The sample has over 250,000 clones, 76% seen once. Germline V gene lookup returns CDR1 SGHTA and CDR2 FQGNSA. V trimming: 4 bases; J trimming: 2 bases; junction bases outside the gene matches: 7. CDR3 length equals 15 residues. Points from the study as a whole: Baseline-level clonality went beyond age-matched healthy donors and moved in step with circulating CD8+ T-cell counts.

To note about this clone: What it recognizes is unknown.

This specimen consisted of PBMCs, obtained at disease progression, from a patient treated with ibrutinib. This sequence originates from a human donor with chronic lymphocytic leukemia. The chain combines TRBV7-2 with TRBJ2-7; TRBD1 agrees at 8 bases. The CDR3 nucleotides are TGTGCCAGCAGCTCTAGGGACAGGAGAACCTACGAGCAGTACTTC. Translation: CASSSRDRRTYEQYF.